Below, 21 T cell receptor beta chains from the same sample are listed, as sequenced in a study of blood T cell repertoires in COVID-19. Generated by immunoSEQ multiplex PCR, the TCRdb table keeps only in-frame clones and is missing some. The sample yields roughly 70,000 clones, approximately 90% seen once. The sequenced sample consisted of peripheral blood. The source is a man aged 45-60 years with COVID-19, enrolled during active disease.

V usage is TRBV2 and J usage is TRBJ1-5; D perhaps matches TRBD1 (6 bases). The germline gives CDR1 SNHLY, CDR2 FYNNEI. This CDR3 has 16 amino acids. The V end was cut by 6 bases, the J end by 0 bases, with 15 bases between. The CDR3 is CASSVQGVDSNQPQHF. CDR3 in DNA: TGTGCCAGCAGCGTACAGGGCGTTGATAGCAATCAGCCCCAGCATTTT.

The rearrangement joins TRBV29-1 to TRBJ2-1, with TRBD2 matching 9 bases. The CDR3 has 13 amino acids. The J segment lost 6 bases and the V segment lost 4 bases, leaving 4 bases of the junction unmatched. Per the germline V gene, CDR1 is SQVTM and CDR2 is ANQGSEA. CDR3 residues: CSVVLAGPNEQFF. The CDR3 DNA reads TGCAGCGTTGTGCTAGCGGGGCCCAATGAGCAGTTCTTC.

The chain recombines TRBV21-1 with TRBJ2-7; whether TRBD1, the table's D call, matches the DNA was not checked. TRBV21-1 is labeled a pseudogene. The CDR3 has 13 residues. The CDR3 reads CASSWVGAAEQYV. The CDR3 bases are TGTGCCAGCAGCTGGGTGGGGGCGGCCGAGCAGTACGTC.

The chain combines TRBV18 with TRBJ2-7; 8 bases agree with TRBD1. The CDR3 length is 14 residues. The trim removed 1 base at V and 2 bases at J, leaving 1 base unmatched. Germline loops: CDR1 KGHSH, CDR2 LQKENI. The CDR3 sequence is CASSPRDRPYEQYV. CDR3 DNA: TGTGCCAGCTCACCACGGGACAGGCCCTACGAGCAGTACGTC.

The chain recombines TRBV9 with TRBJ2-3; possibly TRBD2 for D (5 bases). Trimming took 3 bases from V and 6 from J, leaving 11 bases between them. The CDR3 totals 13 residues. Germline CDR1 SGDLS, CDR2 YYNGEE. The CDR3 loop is CASSATLVDTQYF. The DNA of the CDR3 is TGTGCCAGCAGCGCCACACTAGTCGATACGCAGTATTTT.

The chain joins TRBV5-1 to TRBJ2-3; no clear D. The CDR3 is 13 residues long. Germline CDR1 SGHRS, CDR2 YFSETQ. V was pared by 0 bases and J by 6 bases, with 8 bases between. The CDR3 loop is CASSLGLEDTQYF. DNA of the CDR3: TGCGCCAGCAGCTTGGGTTTAGAGGATACGCAGTATTTT.

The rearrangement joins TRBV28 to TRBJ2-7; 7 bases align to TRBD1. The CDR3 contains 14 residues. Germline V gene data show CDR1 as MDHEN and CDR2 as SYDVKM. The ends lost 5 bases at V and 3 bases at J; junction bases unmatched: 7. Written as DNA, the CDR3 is TGTGCCAGCAGTCCCACCAGACAGGGCTACGAGCAGTACTTC. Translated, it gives CASSPTRQGYEQYF.

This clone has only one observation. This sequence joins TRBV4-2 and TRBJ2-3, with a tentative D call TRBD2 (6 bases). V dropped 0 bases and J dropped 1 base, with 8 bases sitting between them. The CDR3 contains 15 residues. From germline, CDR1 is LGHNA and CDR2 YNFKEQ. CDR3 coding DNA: TGTGCCAGCAGCCAAGAGGCTAGCGGCACAGATACGCAGTATTTT. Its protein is CASSQEASGTDTQYF.

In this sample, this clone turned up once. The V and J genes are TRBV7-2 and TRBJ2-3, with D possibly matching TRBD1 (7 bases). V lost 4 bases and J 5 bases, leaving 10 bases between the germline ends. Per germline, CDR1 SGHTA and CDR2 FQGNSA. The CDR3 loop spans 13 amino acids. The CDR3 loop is CASSSQGGDTQYF. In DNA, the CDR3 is TGTGCCAGCAGCTCCCAGGGGGGAGATACGCAGTATTTT.

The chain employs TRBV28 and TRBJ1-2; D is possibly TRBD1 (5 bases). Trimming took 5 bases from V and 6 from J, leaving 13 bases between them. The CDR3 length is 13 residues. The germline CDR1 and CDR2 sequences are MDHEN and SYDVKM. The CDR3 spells CASSLPGGNGYTF. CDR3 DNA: TGTGCCAGCAGTCTTCCGGGGGGGAATGGCTACACCTTC.

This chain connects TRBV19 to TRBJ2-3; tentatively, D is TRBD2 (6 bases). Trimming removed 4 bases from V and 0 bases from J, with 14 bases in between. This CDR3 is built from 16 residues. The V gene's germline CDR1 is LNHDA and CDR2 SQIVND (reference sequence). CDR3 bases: TGTGCCAGTAGTACGGGAGTCTTTTTGAGCACAGATACGCAGTATTTT. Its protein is CASSTGVFLSTDTQYF.

The CDR3 reads CASSLGTPETQYF. In nucleotides, the CDR3 is TGTGCCAGTAGTCTGGGGACACCAGAGACCCAGTACTTC. The genes are TRBV19 and TRBJ2-5; tentatively, D is TRBD1 (6 bases). From germline, CDR1 is LNHDA and CDR2 SQIVND (reference sequence). V gave up 5 bases and J gave up 4 bases, with 11 bases separating them. This CDR3 spans 13 amino acids.

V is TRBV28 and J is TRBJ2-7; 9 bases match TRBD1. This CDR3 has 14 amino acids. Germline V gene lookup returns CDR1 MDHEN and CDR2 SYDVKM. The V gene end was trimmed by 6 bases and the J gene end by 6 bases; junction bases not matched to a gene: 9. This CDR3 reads CASRGQGRRVEQYF. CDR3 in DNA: TGTGCCAGCAGAGGACAGGGGAGGAGGGTCGAGCAGTACTTC. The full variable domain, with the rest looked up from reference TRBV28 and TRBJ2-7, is DVKVTQSSRYLVKRTGEKVFLECVQDMDHENMFWYRQDPGLGLRLIYFSYDVKMKEKGDIPEGYSVSREKKERFSLILESASTNQTSMYLCASRGQGRRVEQYFGPGTRLTVT.

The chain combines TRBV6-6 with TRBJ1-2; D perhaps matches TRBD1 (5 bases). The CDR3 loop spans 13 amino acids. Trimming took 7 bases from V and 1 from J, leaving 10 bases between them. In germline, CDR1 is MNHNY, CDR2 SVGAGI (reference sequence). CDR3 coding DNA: TGTGCCAGCACCGGACAAGATAACTATGGCTACACCTTC. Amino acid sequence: CASTGQDNYGYTF.

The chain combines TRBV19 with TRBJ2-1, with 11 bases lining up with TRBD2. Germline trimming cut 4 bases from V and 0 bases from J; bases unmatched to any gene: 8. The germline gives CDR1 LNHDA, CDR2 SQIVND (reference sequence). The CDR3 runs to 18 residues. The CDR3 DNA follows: TGTGCCAGTAGTAGGCAGGGACTAGCGGTTAGCTCCTACAATGAGCAGTTCTTC. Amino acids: CASSRQGLAVSSYNEQFF.

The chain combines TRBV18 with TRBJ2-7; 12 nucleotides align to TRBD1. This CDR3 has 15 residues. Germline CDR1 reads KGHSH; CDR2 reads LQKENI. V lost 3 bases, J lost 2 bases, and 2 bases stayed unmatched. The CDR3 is CASSPGTGGAYEQYV. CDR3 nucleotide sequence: TGTGCCAGCTCACCTGGGACAGGGGGCGCCTACGAGCAGTACGTC.

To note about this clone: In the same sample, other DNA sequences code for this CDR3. Here the CDR3 DNA reads TGTGCCTGGAGTGGGCAGGGGGAGACCCAGTACTTC. Protein product: CAWSGQGETQYF. The chain couples TRBV30 to TRBJ2-5; D possibly corresponds to TRBD1 (6 bases). The V end lost 1 base, the J end lost 5 bases, and 8 bases lay between the germline ends. Germline V gene data show CDR1 as GTSNPN and CDR2 as SVGIG (reference sequence). The CDR3 is made up of 12 amino acids.

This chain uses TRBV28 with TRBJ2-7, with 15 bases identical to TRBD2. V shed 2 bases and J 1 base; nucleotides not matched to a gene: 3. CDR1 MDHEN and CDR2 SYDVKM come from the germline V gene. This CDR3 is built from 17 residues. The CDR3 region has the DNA TGTGCCAGCAGTTTACAGGGACTAGCGGGAGGTTCCTACGAGCAGTACTTC. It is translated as CASSLQGLAGGSYEQYF.

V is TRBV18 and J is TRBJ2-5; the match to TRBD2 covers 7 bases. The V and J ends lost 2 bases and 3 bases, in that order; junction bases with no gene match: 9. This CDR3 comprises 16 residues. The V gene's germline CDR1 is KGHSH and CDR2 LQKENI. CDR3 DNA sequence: TGTGCCAGCTCACCAAACCCCGGGACTACTAAAGAGACCCAGTACTTC. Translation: CASSPNPGTTKETQYF.

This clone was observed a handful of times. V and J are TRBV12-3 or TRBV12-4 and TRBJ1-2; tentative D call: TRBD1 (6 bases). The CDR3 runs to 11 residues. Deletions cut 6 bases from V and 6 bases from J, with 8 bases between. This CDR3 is CASRQGDGYTF. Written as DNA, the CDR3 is TGTGCCAGCAGACAGGGTGATGGCTACACCTTC.

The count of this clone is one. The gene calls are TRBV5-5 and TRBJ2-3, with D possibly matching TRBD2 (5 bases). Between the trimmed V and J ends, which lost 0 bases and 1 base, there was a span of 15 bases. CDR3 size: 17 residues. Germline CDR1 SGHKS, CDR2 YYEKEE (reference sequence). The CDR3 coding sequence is TGTGCCAGCAGCTTGGGGGCCCCCAGCGGACGCACAGATACGCAGTATTTT. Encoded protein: CASSLGAPSGRTDTQYF.